The T cell receptor (beta chain) under discussion was sequenced for a study of blood T cell repertoires in COVID-19. Across the study: From the United States, Italy and Spain came samples of acute and convalescent COVID-19.

The CDR3 is 18 amino acids. Trimming removed 2 bases at V and 0 bases at J, with 19 bases between. Germline CDR1 reads KGHSH; CDR2 reads LQKENI. Original handling: By means of reference gene primer amplification, nucleated cell counts were estimated. Only in-frame clones appear in the TCRdb table, and some are missing; sequencing was by immunoSEQ multiplex PCR. The D gene and trimming were derived from the DNA, and the V and J assignments and clone size from that table. The profile covers about 150,000 clones, with approximately 86% appearing a single time and 4% to 5% taken by the ten largest. This chain links TRBV18 with TRBJ1-2; perhaps TRBD1 as D (6 bases). This sequence originates from a woman aged 55 to 70 with active or convalescent COVID-19. Sequenced: peripheral blood. The CDR3 DNA follows: TGTGCCAGCTCACCATCTGGACAGACAGATCCACCTAACTATGGCTACACCTTC. Encoded protein: CASSPSGQTDPPNYGYTF.